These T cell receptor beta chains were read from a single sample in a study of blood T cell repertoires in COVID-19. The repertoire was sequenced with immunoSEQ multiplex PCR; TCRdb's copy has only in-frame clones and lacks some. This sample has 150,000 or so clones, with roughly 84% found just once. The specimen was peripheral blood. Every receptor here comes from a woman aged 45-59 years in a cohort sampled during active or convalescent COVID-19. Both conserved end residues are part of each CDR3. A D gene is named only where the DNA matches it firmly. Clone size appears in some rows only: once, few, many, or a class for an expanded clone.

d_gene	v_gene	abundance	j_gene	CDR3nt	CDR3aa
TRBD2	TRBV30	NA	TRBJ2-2	TGTGCCTGGACCCGGGGGGGCCGCTCCGGGGAGCTGTTTTTT	CAWTRGGRSGELFF
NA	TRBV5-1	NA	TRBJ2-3	TGCGCCAGCAGCTTGGCAGGGGGCACAGATACGCAGTATTTT	CASSLAGGTDTQYF
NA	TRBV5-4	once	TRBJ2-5	TGTGCCAGCAGCTTGGGGATCGCGGCTAGAGGGCAAGAGACCCAGTACTTC	CASSLGIAARGQETQYF
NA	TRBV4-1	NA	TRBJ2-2	TGCGCCAGCAGCCAAGATTCGGTTTTTTCGCTGCCCGGGGAGCTGTTTTTT	CASSQDSVFSLPGELFF
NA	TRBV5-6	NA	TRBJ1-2	TGTGCCAGCAGCTCCCGGAGGTTAGCTAACTATGGCTACACCTTC	CASSSRRLANYGYTF
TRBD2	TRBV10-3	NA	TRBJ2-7	TGTGCCATCGGCCCCGGGCGGGGGGCTCTCGAGCAGTACTTC	CAIGPGRGALEQYF
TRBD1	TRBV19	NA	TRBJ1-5	TGTGCCAGTAGTTGGGACAGGGGCCAGCCCCAGCATTTT	CASSWDRGQPQHF
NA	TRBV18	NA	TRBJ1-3	TGTGCCAGCTCCCCTGACAGGAGCTCTGGAAACACCATATATTTT	CASSPDRSSGNTIYF
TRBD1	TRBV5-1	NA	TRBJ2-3	TGCGCCAGCAGCCCGGGACAGGGGACAGATACGCAGTATTTT	CASSPGQGTDTQYF
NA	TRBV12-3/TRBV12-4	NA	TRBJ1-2	TGTGCCAGCAGTTTTGGTTCAGAAGGCTACACCTTC	CASSFGSEGYTF
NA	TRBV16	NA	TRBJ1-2	TGTGCCAGCAGCCAATCGCGCGCAACCCAATTACTAAACTATGGCTACACCTTC	CASSQSRATQLLNYGYTF
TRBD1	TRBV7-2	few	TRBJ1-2	TGTGCCAGCAGCTTACAGGCAGGGGGCGAGTATGGCTACACCTTC	CASSLQAGGEYGYTF
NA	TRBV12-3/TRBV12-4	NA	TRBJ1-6	TGTGCCAGCAGTTCTAGGATTTCACCCCTCCACTTT	CASSSRISPLHF
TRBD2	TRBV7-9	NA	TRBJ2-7	TGTGCCAGCAGCTTAGGGAGGTTAATCGATAAGCGGGGGAGCTACGAGCAGTACTTC	CASSLGRLIDKRGSYEQYF
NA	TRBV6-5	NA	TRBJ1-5	TGTGCCAGCAGTTACTCGTACAGAGATCAGCCCCAGCATTTT	CASSYSYRDQPQHF
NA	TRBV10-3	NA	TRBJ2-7	TGTGCCAGTGGGGGGGGCGGGTACGAGCAGTACTTC	CASGGGGYEQYF
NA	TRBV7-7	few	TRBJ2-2	TGTGCCAGCAGCTCCGCCGGGACATCGAACACCGGGGAGCTGTTTTTT	CASSSAGTSNTGELFF
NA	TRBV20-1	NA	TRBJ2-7	TGCAGTGCTATGGGGCTCAAGGAGCAGTACTTC	CSAMGLKEQYF
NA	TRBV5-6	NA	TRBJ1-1	TGTGCCAGCACAGGGAAATTCTCGAACACTGAAGCTTTCTTT	CASTGKFSNTEAFF
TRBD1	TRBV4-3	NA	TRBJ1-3	TGCGCCAGCAGCCAAGAGCAGACAGGGTACTCTGGAAACACCATATATTTT	CASSQEQTGYSGNTIYF
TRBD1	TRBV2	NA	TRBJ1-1	TGTGCCAGCAGTTGGGGACAGGGGAACACTGAAGCTTTCTTT	CASSWGQGNTEAFF
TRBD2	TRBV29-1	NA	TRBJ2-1	TGCAGCGTTGAAGTCACGGGGGGGGATACACTATTTGAGCAGTTCTTC	CSVEVTGGDTLFEQFF
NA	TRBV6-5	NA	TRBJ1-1	TGTGCCAGCAGTTTATCCGTCCCCCTCCCCGGGACTGAAGCTTTCTTT	CASSLSVPLPGTEAFF
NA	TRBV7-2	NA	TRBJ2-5	TGTGCCAGCAGCCGCAATAGAGAGACCCAGTACTTC	CASSRNRETQYF
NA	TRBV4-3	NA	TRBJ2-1	TGCGCCAGCAGCCAAGAGGGCGGGAATGAGCAGTTCTTC	CASSQEGGNEQFF
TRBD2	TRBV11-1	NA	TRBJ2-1	TGTGCCAGCAGCCGACAGCGGGGGGCCGGCTATGAGCAGTTCTTC	CASSRQRGAGYEQFF
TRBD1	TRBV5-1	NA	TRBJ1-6	TGCGCCAGCAGCTCGGGACAGCCATATTCACCCCTCCACTTT	CASSSGQPYSPLHF
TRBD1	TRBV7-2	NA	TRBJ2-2	TGTGCCAGCGACAGGGTCAACACCGGGGAGCTGTTTTTT	CASDRVNTGELFF
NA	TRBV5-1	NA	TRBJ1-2	TGCGCCAGCAGCTTGGACCCAGACTATGGCTACACCTTC	CASSLDPDYGYTF
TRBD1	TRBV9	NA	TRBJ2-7	TGTGCCAGCAGCTCCCAGACAGGGTACGAGCAGTACTTC	CASSSQTGYEQYF
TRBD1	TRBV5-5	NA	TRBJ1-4	TGTGCCAGCAGCTTGGGGACAGGGGGTGAAAAACTGTTTTTT	CASSLGTGGEKLFF
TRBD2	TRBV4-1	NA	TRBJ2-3	TGCGCCAGCAGCCATCCCCTAATAGCGGGTAAACCAGATACGCAGTATTTT	CASSHPLIAGKPDTQYF
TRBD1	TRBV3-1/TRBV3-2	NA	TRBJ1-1	TGTGCCAGCAGCCAAGATCTGGACAGGACGAAAGCTTTCTTT	CASSQDLDRTKAFF
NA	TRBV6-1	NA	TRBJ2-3	TGTGCCAGCAGTGAACGACTAGGACAACGAACAGATACGCAGTATTTT	CASSERLGQRTDTQYF
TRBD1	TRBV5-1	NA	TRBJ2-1	TGCGCCAGCAGTACGACAGGGTATGCCCCCTCATCCTACAATGAGCAGTTCTTC	CASSTTGYAPSSYNEQFF
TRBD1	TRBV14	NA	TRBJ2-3	TGTGCCAGCAGCCAGTTACAGGGGGAAGTGACAGATACGCAGTATTTT	CASSQLQGEVTDTQYF
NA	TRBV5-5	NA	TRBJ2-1	TGTGCCAGCAGCTTTAGAGGTTTGGATGAGCAGTTCTTC	CASSFRGLDEQFF